This TCR beta chain was profiled in a study of T cells in localized non-small cell lung cancer. Overall study findings and caveats: Tumor showed lower T cell clonality than uninvolved adjacent lung, where it was highest. An association was observed between higher blood T cell density and longer overall survival. A median of approximately 54 clones ranked among the top 100 in tumor appeared in adjacent lung. Heterogeneity is still possible, as just one tumor region was sequenced.

The ends lost 3 bases at V and 0 bases at J; junction bases unmatched: 8. In germline, CDR1 is SGDLS, CDR2 YYNGEE. The CDR3 runs to 17 residues. Concerning this clone itself: The antigen is undetermined.

The data were produced by immunoSEQ multiplex PCR, yet TCRdb's version contains in-frame clones alone and is incomplete. Of 75,000 to 80,000 clones listed, 65% to 85% were seen once; the top ten hold roughly 9%. The V and J genes are TRBV9 and TRBJ2-2, with TRBD1 identical over 7 bases. The specimen comprised peripheral blood, sampled before any cancer treatment. This TCR derives from a female donor at least 60 years old with stage I lung adenocarcinoma. The CDR3 here is CASSARFGTANTGELFF. Here the CDR3 DNA reads TGTGCCAGCAGCGCACGATTTGGGACAGCGAACACCGGGGAGCTGTTTTTT.